The T cell receptor beta chain under discussion was sequenced for a study of Graves' ophthalmopathy and Graves' hyperthyroidism. Study overall: Untreated patients at initial diagnosis provided peripheral blood.

TCR beta CDR3 regions were amplified from RNA transcripts. An opening RT-PCR round employed HTBI primers and preceded a second-round multiplex PCR. In TCRdb, the multiplex PCR reads were re-called with MiXCR into one record per CDR3 protein. This sample yields about 380,000 distinct CDR3 sequences, of which approximately 15% are seen a single time; about 7% belongs to the top ten. Trimming left V 3 bases short and J 2 bases short, with 25 bases between. Germline assignment: CDR1 SQVTM and CDR2 ANQGSEA. The CDR3 is 18 amino acids. This clonotype was counted many times. Pregnancy or lactation, uncontrolled infections and other autoimmune diseases were grounds for excluding patients.

This TCR was recovered from a woman aged 18-30 years with stable Graves' hyperthyroidism. V usage is TRBV29-1 and J usage is TRBJ1-2, with D possibly being TRBD1 (5 bases). Specimen: peripheral blood. The CDR3 spells CSVERSRDPHLTNYGYTF. As DNA, the CDR3 is TGCAGCGTTGAGCGATCCCGGGACCCGCACTTAACGAACTATGGCTACACCTTC. Full variable domain (missing parts from reference TRBV29-1 and TRBJ1-2): SAVISQKPSRDICQRGTSLTIQCQVDSQVTMMFWYRQQPGQSLTLIATANQGSEATYESGFVIDKFPISRPNLTFSTLTVSNMSPEDSSIYLCSVERSRDPHLTNYGYTFGSGTRLTVV.